The next 9 T cell receptor beta chains were all read from a single sample in a study of OX40 agonist ivuxolimab in advanced cancers. Repertoires were generated with immunoSEQ multiplex PCR, while TCRdb's copy carries only in-frame clones and drops some. The repertoire holds about 63,000 clones, with less than 90% as singletons. The source was CD4+ or CD8+ T cells sorted from blood, collected in a trial of the OX40 agonist ivuxolimab. The receptors shown here come from an adult with an advanced solid tumor such as melanoma, head and neck, liver or kidney cancer.

The chain combines TRBV10-2 with TRBJ2-1, with 7 bases that match TRBD2. Trimming at V came to 8 bases and at J to 6 bases, leaving 16 bases not matched to a gene. The length of the CDR3 is 16 residues. Germline V gene sequence: CDR1 WSHSY, CDR2 SAAADI. CDR3 coding DNA: TGCGCCAGCCGGGCTGGGGTCGCGGGAGAAGGCAATGAGCAGTTCTTC. The encoded protein is CASRAGVAGEGNEQFF.

The rearrangement uses TRBV2 and TRBJ2-5; 8 positions match TRBD1. The CDR3 consists of 14 residues. V lost 6 bases, J lost 1 base, and 4 bases stayed unmatched. The germline V gene encodes CDR1 SNHLY and CDR2 FYNNEI. The CDR3 DNA sequence: TGTGCCAGCAGCGCCGGGACAGGCCAAGAGACCCAGTACTTC. Translating gives CASSAGTGQETQYF. The full variable domain, with the rest looked up from reference TRBV2 and TRBJ2-5, is EPEVTQTPSHQVTQMGQEVILRCVPISNHLYFYWYRQILGQKVEFLVSFYNNEISEKSEIFDDQFSVERPDGSNFTLKIRSTKLEDSAMYFCASSAGTGQETQYFGPGTRLLVL.

The CDR3: CASSEGTVTGELFF. As DNA, the CDR3 is TGCGCCAGCAGCGAGGGGACGGTCACCGGGGAGCTGTTTTTT. The genes are TRBV5-1 and TRBJ2-2; D is possibly TRBD1 or TRBD2 (5 bases each). Deletions cut 4 bases from V and 4 bases from J, with 11 bases between. Germline V gives CDR1 SGHRS, CDR2 YFSETQ. The length of the CDR3 is 14 residues.

The chain has TRBV15 and TRBJ2-2, with a tentative D call TRBD2 (6 bases). This CDR3 has 15 amino acids. Germline loops: CDR1 LNHNV, CDR2 YYDKDF (reference sequence). Between the trimmed V and J ends, which lost 5 bases and 2 bases, there was a span of 12 bases. The CDR3 DNA follows: TGTGCCACCAGCGGAGGGAGCACAAACACCGGGGAGCTGTTTTTT. Encoded protein: CATSGGSTNTGELFF. Supplemented by reference TRBV15 and TRBJ2-2, the full variable domain reads DAMVIQNPRYQVTQFGKPVTLSCSQTLNHNVMYWYQQKSSQAPKLLFHYYDKDFNNEADTPDNFQSRRPNTSFCFLDIRSPGLGDTAMYLCATSGGSTNTGELFFGEGSRLTVL.

This rearrangement joins TRBV5-4 to TRBJ1-2; 10 bases are a match to TRBD1. Germline CDR1 SGHNT, CDR2 YYREEE (reference sequence). Unmatched junction bases numbered 3, after V lost 3 bases and J lost 1 base. The CDR3 totals 15 residues. CDR3 loop: CASSSRDRGNYGYTF. DNA of the CDR3: TGTGCCAGCAGCTCCCGGGACAGGGGTAACTATGGCTACACCTTC.

This clone is a singleton in its sample. The chain employs TRBV5-6 and TRBJ1-5, with a possible D match to TRBD1 (5 bases). This CDR3 comprises 15 residues. The V gene's germline CDR1 is SGHDT and CDR2 YYEEEE. V lost 2 bases and J 5 bases, leaving 14 bases between the germline ends. This CDR3 reads CASSFLAGRDQPQHF. The CDR3 nucleotides are TGTGCCAGCAGCTTCCTAGCAGGGAGAGATCAGCCCCAGCATTTT.

The V call is TRBV5-8, the J call TRBJ1-5; 7 bases map to TRBD1. Germline trimming cut 1 base from V and 4 bases from J; bases unmatched to any gene: 5. The CDR3 totals 15 residues. Germline loops: CDR1 SGHTS, CDR2 YDEGEE. The CDR3 is CASSLKGARNQPQHF. In nucleotides, the CDR3 is TGTGCCAGCAGCTTGAAGGGGGCACGGAATCAGCCCCAGCATTTT.

This clone is a singleton in its sample. V gene TRBV6-5 combines with J gene TRBJ1-2; 7 bases are a match to TRBD1. The CDR3 sequence is 12 residues long. The V gene end was trimmed by 6 bases and the J gene end by 8 bases; junction bases not matched to a gene: 6. Germline values: CDR1 MNHEY, CDR2 SVGAGI. This CDR3 is CASSGGGRGYTF. The CDR3 DNA reads as TGTGCCAGCAGCGGAGGGGGCAGGGGCTACACCTTC.

This clone was detected only a few times. This chain uses TRBV4-1 with TRBJ2-7; possible D gene TRBD1, 5 bases. Looked up from germline, CDR1 is MGHRA and CDR2 is YSYEKL. Deletions cut 0 bases from V and 0 bases from J, with 9 bases between. The CDR3 sequence is 15 residues long. The CDR3 loop is CASSQDPQGSYEQYF. For the CDR3, the DNA is TGCGCCAGCAGCCAAGATCCGCAGGGCTCCTACGAGCAGTACTTC.